This T cell receptor beta chain appears in the sequencing data of a study of beta chain features in type 1 diabetes. Findings and limits, study-wide: Among all four CD4+ subsets, Type 1 diabetes patients had TCRB CDR3s that were moderately but significantly shorter.

A note on this clone: Its antigen is unidentified.

One heparinised draw, averaging around 120 mL, was taken per donor. Sorting that relied on CD45RO/CCR7/CD25/CD127/CD95/CD27 yielded CD4+ naive, central memory, regulatory and stem cell-like memory cells. Germline V CDR1 and CDR2: LNHDA, SQIVND (reference sequence). The CDR3 totals 14 residues. Trimming took 6 bases from V and 7 from J; bases not matched to a gene: 8. cDNA synthesis used the whole RNA isolate, giving expressed TCRB sequences. The data were produced by immunoSEQ multiplex PCR, yet TCRdb's version contains in-frame clones alone and is incomplete. The repertoire holds 85,000 to 110,000 clones, with 28% as singletons.

This receptor was obtained from a woman under 30 with type 1 diabetes. The J gene is TRBJ2-4, the V gene TRBV19; TRBD1 aligns across 8 bases. Input material: central memory CD4+ T cells from blood. CDR3: CASRSAGGGNIQYF. Written as DNA, the CDR3 is TGTGCCAGTAGATCAGCAGGGGGCGGGAACATTCAGTACTTC.